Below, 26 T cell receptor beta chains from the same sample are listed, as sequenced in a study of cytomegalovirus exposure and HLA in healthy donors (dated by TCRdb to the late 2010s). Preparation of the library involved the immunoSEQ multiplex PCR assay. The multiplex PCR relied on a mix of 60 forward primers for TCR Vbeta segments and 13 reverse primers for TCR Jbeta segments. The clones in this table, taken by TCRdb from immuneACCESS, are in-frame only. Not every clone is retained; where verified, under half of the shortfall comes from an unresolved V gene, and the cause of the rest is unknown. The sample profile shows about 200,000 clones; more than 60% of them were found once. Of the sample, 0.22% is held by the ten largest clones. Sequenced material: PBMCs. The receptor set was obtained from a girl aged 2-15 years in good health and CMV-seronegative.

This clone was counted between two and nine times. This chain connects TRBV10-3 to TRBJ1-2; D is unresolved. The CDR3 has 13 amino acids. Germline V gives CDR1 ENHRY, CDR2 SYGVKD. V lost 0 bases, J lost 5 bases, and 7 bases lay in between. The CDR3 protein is CAISESADYGYTF. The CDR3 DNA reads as TGTGCCATCAGTGAGTCTGCAGATTATGGCTACACCTTC.

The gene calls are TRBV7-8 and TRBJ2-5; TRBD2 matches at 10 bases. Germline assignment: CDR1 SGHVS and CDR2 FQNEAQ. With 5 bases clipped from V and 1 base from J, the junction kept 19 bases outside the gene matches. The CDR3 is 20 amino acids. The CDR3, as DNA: TGTGCCAGCAGCCTTAGCTCTAGCGGGGGAGGGAGGTGGACCCAAGAGACCCAGTACTTC. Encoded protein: CASSLSSSGGGRWTQETQYF.

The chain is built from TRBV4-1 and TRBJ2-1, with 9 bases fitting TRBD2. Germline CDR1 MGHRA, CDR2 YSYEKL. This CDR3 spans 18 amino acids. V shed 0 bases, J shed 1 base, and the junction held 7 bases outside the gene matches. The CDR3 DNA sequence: TGCGCCAGCAGCCAAGATGAGCGGGAGGTGGGATCCTACAATGAGCAGTTCTTC. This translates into CASSQDEREVGSYNEQFF.

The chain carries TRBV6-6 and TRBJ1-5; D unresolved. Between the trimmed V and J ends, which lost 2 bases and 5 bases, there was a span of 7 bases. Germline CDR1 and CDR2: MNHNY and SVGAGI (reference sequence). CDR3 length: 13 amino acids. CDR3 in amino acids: CASSYEVYQPQHF. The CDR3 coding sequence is TGTGCCAGCAGTTACGAGGTCTATCAGCCCCAGCATTTT.

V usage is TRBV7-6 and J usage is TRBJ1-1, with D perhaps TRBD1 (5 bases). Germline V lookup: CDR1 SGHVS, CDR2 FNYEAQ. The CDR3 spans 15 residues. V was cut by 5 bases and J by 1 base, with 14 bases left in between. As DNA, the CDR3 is TGTGCCAGCAGCCTAGGGCCCACAGGGAACACTGAAGCTTTCTTT. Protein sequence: CASSLGPTGNTEAFF.

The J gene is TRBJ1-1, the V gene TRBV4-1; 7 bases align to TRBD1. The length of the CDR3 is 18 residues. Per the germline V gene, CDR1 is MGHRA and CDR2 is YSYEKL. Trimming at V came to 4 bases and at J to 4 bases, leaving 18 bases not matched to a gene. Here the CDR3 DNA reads TGCGCCAGCAGCCCATCAAAGAGGGGGCTAGGTTTTGTCACTGAAGCTTTCTTT. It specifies CASSPSKRGLGFVTEAFF.

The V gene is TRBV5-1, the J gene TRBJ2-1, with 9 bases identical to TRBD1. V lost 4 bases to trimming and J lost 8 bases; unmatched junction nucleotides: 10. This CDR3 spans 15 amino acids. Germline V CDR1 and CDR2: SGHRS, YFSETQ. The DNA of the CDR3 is TGCGCCAGCAGCGCGGGTCCCGGGACAGGGTATGAGCAGTTCTTC. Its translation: CASSAGPGTGYEQFF.

CDR3 DNA sequence: TGTGCCAGCACTCCGGGACAGGGGGCAGCCGGGGCCAACGTCCTGACTTTC. This translates into CASTPGQGAAGANVLTF. V usage is TRBV2 and J usage is TRBJ2-6; 12 bases agree with TRBD1. The CDR3 covers 17 residues. J gave up 4 bases and V 7 bases, and 8 bases lay outside the gene matches. Germline CDR1 and CDR2: SNHLY and FYNNEI.

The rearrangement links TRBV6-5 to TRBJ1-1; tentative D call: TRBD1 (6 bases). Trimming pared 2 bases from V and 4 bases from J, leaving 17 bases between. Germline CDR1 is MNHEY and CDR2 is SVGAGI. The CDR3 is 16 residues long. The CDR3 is CASSYRGAGFGTEAFF. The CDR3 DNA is TGTGCCAGCAGTTACCGGGGGGCTGGTTTCGGCACTGAAGCTTTCTTT.

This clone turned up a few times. CDR3 residues: CASSQTGGADNEQFF. The CDR3 DNA is TGTGCCAGCAGCCAGACAGGGGGGGCAGACAATGAGCAGTTCTTC. J is TRBJ2-1 and V is TRBV5-4; 9 bases agree with TRBD1. Trimming removed 4 bases from V and 5 bases from J; junction bases left unmatched: 7. Germline CDR1 SGHNT, CDR2 YYREEE (reference sequence). The CDR3 has 15 amino acids.

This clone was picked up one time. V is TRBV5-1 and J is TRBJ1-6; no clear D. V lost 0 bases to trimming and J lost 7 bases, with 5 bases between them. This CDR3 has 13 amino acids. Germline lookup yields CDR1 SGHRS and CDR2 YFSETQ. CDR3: CASSLDNNSPLHF. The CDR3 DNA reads TGCGCCAGCAGCTTGGACAACAATTCACCCCTCCACTTT. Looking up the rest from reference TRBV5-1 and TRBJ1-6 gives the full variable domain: KAGVTQTPRYLIKTRGQQVTLSCSPISGHRSVSWYQQTPGQGLQFLFEYFSETQRNKGNFPGRFSGRQFSNSRSEMNVSTLELGDSALYLCASSLDNNSPLHFGNGTRLTVT.

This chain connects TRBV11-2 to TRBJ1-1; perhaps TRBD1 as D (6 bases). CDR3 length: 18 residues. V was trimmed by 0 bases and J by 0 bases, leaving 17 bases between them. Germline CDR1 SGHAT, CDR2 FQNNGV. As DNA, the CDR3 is TGTGCCAGCAGCTTAGATCCCCGCAGGGGAGGGATGAACACTGAAGCTTTCTTT. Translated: CASSLDPRRGGMNTEAFF.

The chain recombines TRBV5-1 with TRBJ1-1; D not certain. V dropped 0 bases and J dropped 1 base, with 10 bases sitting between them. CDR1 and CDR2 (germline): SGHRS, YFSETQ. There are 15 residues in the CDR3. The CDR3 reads CASSLASYKNTEAFF. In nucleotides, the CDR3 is TGCGCCAGCAGCTTGGCCTCATACAAGAACACTGAAGCTTTCTTT.

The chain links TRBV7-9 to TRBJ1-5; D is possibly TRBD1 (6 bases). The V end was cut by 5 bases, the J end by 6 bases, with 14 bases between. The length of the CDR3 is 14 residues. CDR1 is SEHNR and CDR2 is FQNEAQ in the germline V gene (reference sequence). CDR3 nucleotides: TGTGCCAGCAGCAACTCACAGGGCGGTCAGCCCCAGCATTTT. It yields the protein CASSNSQGGQPQHF.

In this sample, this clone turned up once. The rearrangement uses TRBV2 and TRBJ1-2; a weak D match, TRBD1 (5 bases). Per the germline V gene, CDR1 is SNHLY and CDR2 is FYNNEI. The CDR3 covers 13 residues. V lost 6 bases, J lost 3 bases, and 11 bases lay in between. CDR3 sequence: CASRETVYYGYTF. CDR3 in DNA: TGTGCCAGCAGGGAGACAGTCTACTATGGCTACACCTTC.

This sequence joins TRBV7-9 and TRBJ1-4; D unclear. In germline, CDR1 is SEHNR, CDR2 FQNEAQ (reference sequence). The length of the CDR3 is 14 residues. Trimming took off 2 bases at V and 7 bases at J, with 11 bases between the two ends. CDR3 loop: CASSLSIQVEKLFF. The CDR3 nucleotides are TGTGCCAGCAGCTTATCCATTCAGGTTGAAAAACTGTTTTTT.

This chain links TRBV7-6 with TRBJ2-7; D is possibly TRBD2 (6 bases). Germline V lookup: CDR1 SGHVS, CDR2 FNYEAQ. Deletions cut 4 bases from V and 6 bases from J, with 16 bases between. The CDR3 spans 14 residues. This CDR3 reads CASSSKRVKAEQYF. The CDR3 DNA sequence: TGTGCCAGCAGCTCAAAGCGGGTTAAGGCCGAGCAGTACTTC.

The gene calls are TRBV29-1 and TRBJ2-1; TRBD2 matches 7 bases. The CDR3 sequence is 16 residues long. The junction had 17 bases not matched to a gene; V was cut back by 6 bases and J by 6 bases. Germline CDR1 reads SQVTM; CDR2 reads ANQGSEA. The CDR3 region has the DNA TGCAGCGTCCTACCCTCCCGGACTAGTGGGGCCAATGAGCAGTTCTTC. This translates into CSVLPSRTSGANEQFF.

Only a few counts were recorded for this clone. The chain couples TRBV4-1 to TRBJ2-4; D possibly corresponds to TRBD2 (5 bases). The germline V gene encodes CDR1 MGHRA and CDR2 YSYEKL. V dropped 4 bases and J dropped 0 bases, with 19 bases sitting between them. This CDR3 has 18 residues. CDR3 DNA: TGCGCCAGCAGCCCAGGAGGAGGAAAAAAGATAGCCAAAAACATTCAGTACTTC. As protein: CASSPGGGKKIAKNIQYF.

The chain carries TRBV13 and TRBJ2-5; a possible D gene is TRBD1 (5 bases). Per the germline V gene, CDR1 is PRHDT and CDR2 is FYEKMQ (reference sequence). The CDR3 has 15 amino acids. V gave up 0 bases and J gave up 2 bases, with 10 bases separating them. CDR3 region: CASSLGLGPQETQYF. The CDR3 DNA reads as TGTGCCAGCAGCTTAGGCCTGGGGCCTCAAGAGACCCAGTACTTC.

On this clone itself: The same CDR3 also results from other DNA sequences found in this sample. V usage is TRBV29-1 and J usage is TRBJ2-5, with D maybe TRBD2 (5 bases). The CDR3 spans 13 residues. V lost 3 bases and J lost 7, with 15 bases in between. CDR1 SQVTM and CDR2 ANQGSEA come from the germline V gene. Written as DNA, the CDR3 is TGCAGCGTTGACGGAGGAGGTGTTTCGACCCAGTACTTC. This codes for CSVDGGGVSTQYF.

CDR3 residues: CASSQDPRRSPQETQYF. The CDR3 bases are TGCGCCAGCAGCCAAGACCCCCGTAGAAGTCCCCAAGAGACCCAGTACTTC. V usage is TRBV4-1 and J usage is TRBJ2-5, with D uncertain. Germline-derived CDR1 and CDR2 are MGHRA and YSYEKL. The germline V and J ends were trimmed by 0 bases and 1 base, with 15 bases remaining between them. CDR3 length equals 17 residues.

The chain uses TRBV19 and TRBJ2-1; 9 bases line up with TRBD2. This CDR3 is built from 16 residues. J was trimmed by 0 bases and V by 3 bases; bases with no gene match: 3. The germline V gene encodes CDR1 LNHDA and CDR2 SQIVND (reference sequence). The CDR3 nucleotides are TGTGCCAGTAGTATTCTAGCGGGACTCTCCTACAATGAGCAGTTCTTC. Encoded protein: CASSILAGLSYNEQFF.

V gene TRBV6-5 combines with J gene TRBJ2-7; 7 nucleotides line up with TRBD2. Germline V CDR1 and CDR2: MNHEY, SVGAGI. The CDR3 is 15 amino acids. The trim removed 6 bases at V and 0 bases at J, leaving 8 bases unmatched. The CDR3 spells CASRARAGTSYEQYF. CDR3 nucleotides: TGTGCCAGCAGGGCTCGAGCGGGGACCTCCTACGAGCAGTACTTC.

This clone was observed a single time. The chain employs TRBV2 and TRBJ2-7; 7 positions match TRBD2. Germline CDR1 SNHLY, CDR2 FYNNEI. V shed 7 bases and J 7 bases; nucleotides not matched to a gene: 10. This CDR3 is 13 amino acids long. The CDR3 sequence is CASTRGREGEQYF. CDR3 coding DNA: TGTGCCAGCACTCGCGGGAGAGAGGGGGAGCAGTACTTC.

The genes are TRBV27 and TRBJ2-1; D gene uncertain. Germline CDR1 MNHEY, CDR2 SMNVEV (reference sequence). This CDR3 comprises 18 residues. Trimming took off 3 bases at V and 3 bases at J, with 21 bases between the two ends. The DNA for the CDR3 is TGTGCCAGCAGTTTCGGCTCTGGAGCGTTGGCTATCTACAATGAGCAGTTCTTC. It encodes CASSFGSGALAIYNEQFF.